This T cell receptor beta chain was sequenced in a study of T cells expressing NK-cell markers. Study-wide results and limits: The HCMV specificity of the expanded NKG2C+ T cell clones stayed unresolved.

On this clonotype: Its matching antigen is unknown.

Each CDR3 protein gets one entry in TCRdb, which reprocessed the 5' RACE reads and gives no DNA. The table counts 300,000 to 450,000 distinct CDR3 sequences; under 6.5% lies in the top ten. The sample consisted of blood T cells: a sorted CD56 or NKG2C T cell subset, CD4+ or CD8+ T cells, or bulk PBMC T cells (not recorded which). This clonotype was sampled from a man aged 18 to 69 in good health.

CDR3 sequence: CSVHGQGFSNEQFF. The chain is built from TRBV29-1 and TRBJ2-1; TCRdb selects TRBD1, and the lack of DNA leaves this call unchecked. The CDR3 consists of 14 residues. Per the germline V gene, CDR1 is SQVTM and CDR2 is ANQGSEA.